One sample yielded the 3 T cell receptor beta chains listed below, sequenced in a study of blood T cell repertoires in COVID-19. Measured with immunoSEQ multiplex PCR; TCRdb has only the in-frame clones, and not every one. The sample has roughly 150,000 clones, approximately 80% seen once. Sample: PBMCs or T cells enriched from blood (not recorded which). All receptors derive from a man in his 70s who had been exposed to COVID-19.

The V gene is TRBV3-1 (or the pseudogene TRBV3-2), the J gene TRBJ2-2; 10 bases line up with TRBD2. V lost 4 bases, J lost 1 base, and 6 bases stayed unmatched. The CDR3 is 17 residues long. The germline V gene has CDR1 LGHDT and CDR2 YNNKEL (reference sequence). The CDR3 DNA follows: TGTGCCAGCAGCCGACTAAGGACTAGCGGGAACACCGGGGAGCTGTTTTTT. Encoded protein: CASSRLRTSGNTGELFF.

The V call is TRBV6-5, the J call TRBJ1-1; D is ambiguous. Germline V gene lookup returns CDR1 MNHEY and CDR2 SVGAGI. CDR3 length equals 15 residues. V lost 8 bases and J lost 1, with 17 bases in between. In DNA form, the CDR3 reads TGTGCCAGCTTGAAAGCCCCATTTCGGAACACTGAAGCTTTCTTT. Translation: CASLKAPFRNTEAFF.

This chain joins TRBV9 and TRBJ1-1; perhaps TRBD1 as D (6 bases). The germline gives CDR1 SGDLS, CDR2 YYNGEE. V lost 0 bases and J lost 0, with 9 bases in between. This CDR3 has 15 amino acids. CDR3 amino acids: CASSVGDNMNTEAFF. In nucleotides, the CDR3 is TGTGCCAGCAGCGTAGGGGACAACATGAACACTGAAGCTTTCTTT.